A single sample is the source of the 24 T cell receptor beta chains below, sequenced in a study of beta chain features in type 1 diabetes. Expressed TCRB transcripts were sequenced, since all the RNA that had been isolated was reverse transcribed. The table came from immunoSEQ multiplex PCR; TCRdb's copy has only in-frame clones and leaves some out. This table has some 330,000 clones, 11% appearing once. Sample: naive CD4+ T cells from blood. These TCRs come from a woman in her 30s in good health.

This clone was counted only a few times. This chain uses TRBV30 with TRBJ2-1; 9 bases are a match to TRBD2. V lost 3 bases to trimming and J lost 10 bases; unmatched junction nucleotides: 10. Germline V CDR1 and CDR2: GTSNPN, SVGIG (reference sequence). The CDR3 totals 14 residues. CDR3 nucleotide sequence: TGTGCCTGGAGCGCTAAAAGCGGGAGGTTGGAGCAGTTCTTC. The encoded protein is CAWSAKSGRLEQFF.

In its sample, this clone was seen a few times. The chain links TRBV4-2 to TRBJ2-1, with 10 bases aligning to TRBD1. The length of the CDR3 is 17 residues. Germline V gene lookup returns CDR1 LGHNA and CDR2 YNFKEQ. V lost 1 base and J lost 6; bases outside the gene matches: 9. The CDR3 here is CASSQGPPGQGINEQFF. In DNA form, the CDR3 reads TGTGCCAGCAGCCAAGGACCTCCGGGACAGGGGATCAATGAGCAGTTCTTC.

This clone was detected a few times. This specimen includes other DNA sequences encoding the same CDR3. In DNA, the CDR3 is TGTGCCTGGAGTGTAGGGGGAGATCAGCCCCAGCATTTT. This translates into CAWSVGGDQPQHF. J is TRBJ1-5 and V is TRBV30, with D maybe TRBD1 (6 bases). CDR3 size: 13 residues. Germline V gene lookup returns CDR1 GTSNPN and CDR2 SVGIG (reference sequence). V lost 0 bases to trimming and J lost 5 bases, with 8 bases between them.

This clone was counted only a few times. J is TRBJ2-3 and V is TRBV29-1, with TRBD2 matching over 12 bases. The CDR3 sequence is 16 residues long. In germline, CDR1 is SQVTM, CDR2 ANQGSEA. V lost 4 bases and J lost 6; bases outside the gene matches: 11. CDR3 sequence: CSVGTGLAGSTDTQYF. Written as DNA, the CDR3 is TGCAGCGTTGGAACCGGACTAGCGGGGTCTACCGATACGCAGTATTTT.

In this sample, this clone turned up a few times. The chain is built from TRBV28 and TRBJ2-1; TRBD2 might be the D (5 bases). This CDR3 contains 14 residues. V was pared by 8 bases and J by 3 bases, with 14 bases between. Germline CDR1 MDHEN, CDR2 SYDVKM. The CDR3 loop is CASARRTYYNEQFF. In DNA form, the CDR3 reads TGTGCCAGCGCCAGGAGGACTTACTACAATGAGCAGTTCTTC.

The CDR3 protein is CASSLGLAGETQYF. In DNA, the CDR3 is TGTGCCAGCAGCCTCGGACTAGCGGGAGAGACCCAGTACTTC. This sequence joins TRBV7-9 and TRBJ2-5; 11 bases agree with TRBD2. J lost 4 bases, V lost 5 bases, and 3 bases had no gene match. The CDR3 covers 14 residues. The V gene's germline CDR1 is SEHNR and CDR2 FQNEAQ (reference sequence).

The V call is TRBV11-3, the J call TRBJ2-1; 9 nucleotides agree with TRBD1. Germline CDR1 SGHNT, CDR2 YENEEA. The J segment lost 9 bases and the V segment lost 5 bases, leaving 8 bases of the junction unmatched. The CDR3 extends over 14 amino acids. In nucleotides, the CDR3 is TGTGCCAGCAGCACAGGGGGCAATTCCCCTGAGCAGTTCTTC. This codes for CASSTGGNSPEQFF.

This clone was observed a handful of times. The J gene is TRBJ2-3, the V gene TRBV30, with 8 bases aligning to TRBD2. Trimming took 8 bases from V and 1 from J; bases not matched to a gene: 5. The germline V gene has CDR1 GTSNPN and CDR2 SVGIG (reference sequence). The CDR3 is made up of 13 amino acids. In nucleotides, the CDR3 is TGTGCCCAGAAACTAGCGGGCACAGATACGCAGTATTTT. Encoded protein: CAQKLAGTDTQYF. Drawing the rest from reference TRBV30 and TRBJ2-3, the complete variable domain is SQTIHQWPATLVQPVGSPLSLECTVEGTSNPNLYWYRQAAGRGLQLLFYSVGIGQISSEVPQNLSASRPQDRQFILSSKKLLLSDSGFYLCAQKLAGTDTQYFGPGTRLTVL.

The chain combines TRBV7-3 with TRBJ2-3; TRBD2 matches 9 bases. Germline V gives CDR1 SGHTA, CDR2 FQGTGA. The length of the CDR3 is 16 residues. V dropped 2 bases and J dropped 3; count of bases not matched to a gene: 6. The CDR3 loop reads CASSLGSGRRTDTQYF. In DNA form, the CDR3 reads TGTGCCAGCAGCTTAGGTAGCGGGAGAAGGACAGATACGCAGTATTTT.

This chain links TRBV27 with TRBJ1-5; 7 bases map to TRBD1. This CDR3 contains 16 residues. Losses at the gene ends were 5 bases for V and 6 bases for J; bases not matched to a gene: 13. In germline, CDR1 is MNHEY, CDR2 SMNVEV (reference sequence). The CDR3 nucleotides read TGTGCCAGCAGTCCAGGAGGAGGGGGCTGGGGTCAGCCCCAGCATTTT. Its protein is CASSPGGGGWGQPQHF.

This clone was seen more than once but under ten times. CDR3 in DNA: TGTGCCAGCAGCCCCCGGGGGACTCCCTCCTACGAGCAGTACTTC. It codes for CASSPRGTPSYEQYF. The chain couples TRBV9 to TRBJ2-7, with TRBD2 as a possible D gene (6 bases). The germline CDR1 and CDR2 sequences are SGDLS and YYNGEE. The CDR3 sequence is 15 residues long. Trimming took 4 bases from V and 0 from J, leaving 14 bases between them.

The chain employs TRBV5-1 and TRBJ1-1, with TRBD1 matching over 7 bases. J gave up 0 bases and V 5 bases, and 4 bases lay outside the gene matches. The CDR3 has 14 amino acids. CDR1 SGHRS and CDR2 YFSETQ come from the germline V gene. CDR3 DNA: TGCGCCAGCAGGGCCGGACAGGTGAACACTGAAGCTTTCTTT. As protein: CASRAGQVNTEAFF.

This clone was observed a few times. The CDR3, as DNA: TGTGCCAGCAACCTACAGGGCACCTACGAGCAGTACTTC. This sequence encodes CASNLQGTYEQYF. The chain links TRBV2 to TRBJ2-7; tentative D call: TRBD1 (6 bases). Trimming took 7 bases from V and 2 from J, leaving 12 bases between them. This CDR3 is built from 13 residues. Germline assignment: CDR1 SNHLY and CDR2 FYNNEI.

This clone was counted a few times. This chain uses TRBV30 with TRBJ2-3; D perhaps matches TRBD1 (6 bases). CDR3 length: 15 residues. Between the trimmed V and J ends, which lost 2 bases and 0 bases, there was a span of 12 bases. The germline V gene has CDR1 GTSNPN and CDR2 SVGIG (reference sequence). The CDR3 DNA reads TGTGCCTGGAGTCATGGACAGCCCAGCACAGATACGCAGTATTTT. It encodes CAWSHGQPSTDTQYF.

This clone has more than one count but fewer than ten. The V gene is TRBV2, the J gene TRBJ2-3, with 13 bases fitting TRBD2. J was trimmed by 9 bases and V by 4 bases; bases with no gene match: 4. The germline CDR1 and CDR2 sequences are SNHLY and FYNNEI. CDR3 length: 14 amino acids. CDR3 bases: TGTGCCAGCAGTGGGACTAGCGGGAGTAAGACGCAGTATTTT. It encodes CASSGTSGSKTQYF.

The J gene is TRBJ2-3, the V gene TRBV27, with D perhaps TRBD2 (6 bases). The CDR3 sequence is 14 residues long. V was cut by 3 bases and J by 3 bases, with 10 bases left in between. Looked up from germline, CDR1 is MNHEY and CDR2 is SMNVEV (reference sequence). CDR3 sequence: CASSLVGSTDTQYF. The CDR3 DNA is TGTGCCAGCAGTTTGGTCGGGAGTACAGATACGCAGTATTTT.

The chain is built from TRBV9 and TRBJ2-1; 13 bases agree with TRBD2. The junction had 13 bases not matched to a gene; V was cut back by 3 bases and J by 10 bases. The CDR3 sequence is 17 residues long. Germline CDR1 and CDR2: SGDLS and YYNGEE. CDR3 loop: CASSAQSRLAGGPEQFF. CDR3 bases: TGTGCCAGCAGCGCCCAATCCCGACTAGCGGGAGGCCCCGAGCAGTTCTTC.

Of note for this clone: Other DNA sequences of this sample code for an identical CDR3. In DNA form, the CDR3 reads TGCGCCAGCAGCCCCGTAGCGGGAGGGCCTACAGATACGCAGTATTTT. Amino acid sequence: CASSPVAGGPTDTQYF. V usage is TRBV5-1 and J usage is TRBJ2-3; 11 bases agree with TRBD2. The ends lost 4 bases at V and 3 bases at J; junction bases unmatched: 7. CDR3 length equals 16 residues. Germline V gives CDR1 SGHRS, CDR2 YFSETQ.

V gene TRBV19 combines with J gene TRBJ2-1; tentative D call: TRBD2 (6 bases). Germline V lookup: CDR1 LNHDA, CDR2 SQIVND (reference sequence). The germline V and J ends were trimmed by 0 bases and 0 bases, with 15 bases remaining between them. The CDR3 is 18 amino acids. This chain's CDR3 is CASSIDYGGSSSYNEQFF. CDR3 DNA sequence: TGTGCCAGTAGTATAGACTATGGAGGGAGCAGCTCCTACAATGAGCAGTTCTTC.

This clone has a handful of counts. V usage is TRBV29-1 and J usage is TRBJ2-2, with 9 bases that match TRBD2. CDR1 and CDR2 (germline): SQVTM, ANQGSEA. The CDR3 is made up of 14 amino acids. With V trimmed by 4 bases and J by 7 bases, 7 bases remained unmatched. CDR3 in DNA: TGCAGCGTTGTATTTAGCGGGAGTGGCGGGGAGCTGTTTTTT. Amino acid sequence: CSVVFSGSGGELFF.

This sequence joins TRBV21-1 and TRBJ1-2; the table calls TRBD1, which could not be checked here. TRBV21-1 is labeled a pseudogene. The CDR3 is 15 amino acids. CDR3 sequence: CASSNPDRLCYGYTF. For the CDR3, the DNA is TGTGCCAGCAGCAATCCGGACAGGCTATGCTATGGCTACACCTTC.

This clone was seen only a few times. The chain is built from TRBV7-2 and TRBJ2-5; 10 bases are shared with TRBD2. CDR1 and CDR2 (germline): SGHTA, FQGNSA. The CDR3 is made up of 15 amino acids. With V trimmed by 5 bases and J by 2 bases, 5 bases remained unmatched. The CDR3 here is CASSRWTSGQETQYF. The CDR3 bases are TGTGCCAGCAGCAGGTGGACTAGCGGACAAGAGACCCAGTACTTC.

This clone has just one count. CDR3 sequence: CASSWDRSKNIQYF. The DNA of the CDR3 is TGCGCCAGCAGCTGGGACAGGTCAAAAAACATTCAGTACTTC. The rearrangement uses TRBV5-1 and TRBJ2-4; 8 bases map to TRBD1. From germline, CDR1 is SGHRS and CDR2 YFSETQ. V was pared by 3 bases and J by 4 bases, with 3 bases of the junction left unmatched. The CDR3 has 14 residues.

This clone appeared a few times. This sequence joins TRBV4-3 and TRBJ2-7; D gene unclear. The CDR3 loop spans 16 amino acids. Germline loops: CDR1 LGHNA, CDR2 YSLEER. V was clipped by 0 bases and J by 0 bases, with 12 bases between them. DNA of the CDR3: TGCGCCAGCAGCCAAGAAGGAAGACCGGGCTCCTACGAGCAGTACTTC. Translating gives CASSQEGRPGSYEQYF.